The sequence of this T cell receptor (beta chain) was determined in a study of T cells in tuberculosis. Looking at the study overall: In South Africa, adults with active tuberculosis were compared with IGRA-negative and latently infected IGRA-positive adolescents. Study results and limitations: Smaller distances to GMM-specific TCRs suggested their expansion in active tuberculosis. A GMM-specific repertoire classifier reached around 85% accuracy, AUROC approximately 0.9.

On average about 100,000 T cells per donor were immunosequenced. In the case of this clone: No antigen is known for it.

Repertoires were generated with immunoSEQ multiplex PCR, while TCRdb's copy carries only in-frame clones and drops some. Seen here are over 40,000 clones, over 90% observed once, and the top ten hold around 7.5%. The ends lost 1 base at V and 5 bases at J; junction bases unmatched: 3. CDR1 and CDR2 from the germline V gene are SGHAT and FQNNGV. CDR3 length: 15 amino acids. The origin of this receptor is a donor between 10 and 29 years old with latent tuberculosis or without tuberculosis infection. The sample comprised PBMCs. This chain uses TRBV11-2 with TRBJ2-1, with 9 bases matching TRBD1. The CDR3 coding sequence is TGTGCCAGCAGCTTAGGACAGGGGGGGAACAATGAGCAGTTCTTC. This encodes CASSLGQGGNNEQFF.